This T cell receptor beta chain appears in the sequencing data of a study of T cells in Graves' hyperthyroidism and ophthalmopathy. Trimming left V 5 bases short and J 0 bases short, with 12 bases between. The CDR3 extends over 15 amino acids. Germline V CDR1 and CDR2: SGHTA, FQGTGA. Amplification of TCR beta CDR3 regions used RNA as the template. The study used the HTBI primer set for a first-round RT-PCR of the TCR CDR3. In TCRdb, the multiplex PCR reads were re-called with MiXCR into one record per CDR3 protein. This sample has more than 650,000 distinct CDR3 sequences, with about 15% found just once. Study findings and constraints: For ophthalmopathy, model prediction preceded onset by a median about 6 months.

No ophthalmopathy progression within 18 months constituted stable Graves' hyperthyroidism. The study enrolled patients aged 18 to 65 with newly diagnosed hyperthyroidism of under 2 months' duration. Every diagnosis used clinical symptoms, serum thyroxine and TRAb, thyroid ultrasound and orbital computed tomography. This clonotype was seen at least ten times. Its antigen is still unknown. Input material: blood. This clonotype was sampled from a woman in her late teens or twenties with Graves' hyperthyroidism. This chain links TRBV7-3 with TRBJ2-3; the D gene is possibly TRBD2 (5 bases). CDR3: CASSRSGSSTDTQYF. CDR3 nucleotides: TGTGCCAGCAGCCGAAGCGGTTCCAGCACAGATACGCAGTATTTT. The variable domain in full, with the rest retrieved from reference TRBV7-3 and TRBJ2-3, is GAGVSQTPSNKVTEKGKYVELRCDPISGHTALYWYRQSLGQGPEFLIYFQGTGAADDSGLPNDRFFAVRPEGSVSTLKIQRTERGDSAVYLCASSRSGSSTDTQYFGPGTRLTVL.